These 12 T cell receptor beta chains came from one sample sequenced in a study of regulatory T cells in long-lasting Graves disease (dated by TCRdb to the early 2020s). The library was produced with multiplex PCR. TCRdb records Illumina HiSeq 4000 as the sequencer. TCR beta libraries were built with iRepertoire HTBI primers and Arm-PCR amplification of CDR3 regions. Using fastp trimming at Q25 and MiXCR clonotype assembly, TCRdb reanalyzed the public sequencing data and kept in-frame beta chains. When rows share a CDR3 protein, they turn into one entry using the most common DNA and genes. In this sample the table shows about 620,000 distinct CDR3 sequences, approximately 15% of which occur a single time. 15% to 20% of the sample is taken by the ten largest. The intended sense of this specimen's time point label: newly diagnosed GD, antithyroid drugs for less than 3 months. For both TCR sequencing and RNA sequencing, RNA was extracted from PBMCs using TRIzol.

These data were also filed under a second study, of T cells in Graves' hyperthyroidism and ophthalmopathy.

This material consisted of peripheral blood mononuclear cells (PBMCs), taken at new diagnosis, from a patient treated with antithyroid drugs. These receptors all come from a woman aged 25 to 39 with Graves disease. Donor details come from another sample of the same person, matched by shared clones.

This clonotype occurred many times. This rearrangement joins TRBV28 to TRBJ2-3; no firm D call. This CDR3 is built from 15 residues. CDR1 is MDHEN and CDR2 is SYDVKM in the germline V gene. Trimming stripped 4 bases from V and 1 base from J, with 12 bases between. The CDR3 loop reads CASSSLIGGTDTQYF. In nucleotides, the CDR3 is TGTGCCAGCAGTTCGTTAATAGGCGGCACAGATACGCAGTATTTT. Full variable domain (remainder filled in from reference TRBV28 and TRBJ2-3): DVKVTQSSRYLVKRTGEKVFLECVQDMDHENMFWYRQDPGLGLRLIYFSYDVKMKEKGDIPEGYSVSREKKERFSLILESASTNQTSMYLCASSSLIGGTDTQYFGPGTRLTVL.

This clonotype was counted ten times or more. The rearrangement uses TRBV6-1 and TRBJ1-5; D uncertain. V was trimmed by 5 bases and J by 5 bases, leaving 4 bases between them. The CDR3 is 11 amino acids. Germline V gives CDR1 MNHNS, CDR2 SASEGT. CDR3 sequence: CASSQHQPQHF. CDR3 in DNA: TGTGCCAGCAGTCAACATCAGCCCCAGCATTTT.

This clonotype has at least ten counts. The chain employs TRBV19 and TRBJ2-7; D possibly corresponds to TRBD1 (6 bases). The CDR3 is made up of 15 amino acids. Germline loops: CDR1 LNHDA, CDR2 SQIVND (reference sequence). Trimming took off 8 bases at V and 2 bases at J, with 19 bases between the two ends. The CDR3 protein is CASALQGQTAYEQYF. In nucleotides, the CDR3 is TGTGCCAGTGCCCTCCAAGGACAGACCGCCTACGAGCAGTACTTC.

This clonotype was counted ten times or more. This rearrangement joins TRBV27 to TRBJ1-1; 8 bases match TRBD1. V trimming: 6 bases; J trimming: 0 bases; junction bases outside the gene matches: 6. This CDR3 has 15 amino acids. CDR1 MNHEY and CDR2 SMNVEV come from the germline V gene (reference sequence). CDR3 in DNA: TGTGCCAGCAGCCGGGGGACAGGCATGAACACTGAAGCTTTCTTT. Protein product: CASSRGTGMNTEAFF.

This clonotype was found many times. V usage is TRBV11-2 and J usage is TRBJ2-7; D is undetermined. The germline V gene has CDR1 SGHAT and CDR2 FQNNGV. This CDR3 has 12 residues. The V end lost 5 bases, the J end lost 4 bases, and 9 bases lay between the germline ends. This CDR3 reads CASSPRPYEQYF. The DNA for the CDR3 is TGTGCCAGCAGCCCCCGGCCGTACGAGCAGTACTTC. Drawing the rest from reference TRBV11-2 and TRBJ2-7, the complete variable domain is EAGVAQSPRYKIIEKRQSVAFWCNPISGHATLYWYQQILGQGPKLLIQFQNNGVVDDSQLPKDRFSAERLKGVDSTLKIQPAKLEDSAVYLCASSPRPYEQYFGPGTRLTVT.

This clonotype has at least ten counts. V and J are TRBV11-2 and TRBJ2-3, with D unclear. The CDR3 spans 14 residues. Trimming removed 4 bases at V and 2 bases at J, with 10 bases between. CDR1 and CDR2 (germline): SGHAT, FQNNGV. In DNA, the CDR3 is TGTGCCAGCAGCTCGCGCCGCCTCACAGATACGCAGTATTTT. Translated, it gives CASSSRRLTDTQYF.

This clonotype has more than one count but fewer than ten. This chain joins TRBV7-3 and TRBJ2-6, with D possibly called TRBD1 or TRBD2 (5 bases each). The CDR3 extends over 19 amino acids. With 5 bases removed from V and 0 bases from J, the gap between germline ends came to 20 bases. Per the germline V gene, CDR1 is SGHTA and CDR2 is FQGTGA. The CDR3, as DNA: TGTGCCAGCAGCCCAGAGACACCCTCGGGGACCTCTGGGGCCAACGTCCTGACTTTC. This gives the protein CASSPETPSGTSGANVLTF. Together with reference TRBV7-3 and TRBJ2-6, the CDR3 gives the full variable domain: GAGVSQTPSNKVTEKGKYVELRCDPISGHTALYWYRQSLGQGPEFLIYFQGTGAADDSGLPNDRFFAVRPEGSVSTLKIQRTERGDSAVYLCASSPETPSGTSGANVLTFGAGSRLTVL.

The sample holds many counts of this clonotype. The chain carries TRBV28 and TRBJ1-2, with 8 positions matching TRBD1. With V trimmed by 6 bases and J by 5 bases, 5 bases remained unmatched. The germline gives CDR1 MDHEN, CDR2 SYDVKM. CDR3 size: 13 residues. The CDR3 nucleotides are TGTGCCAGCAGAACAGGGGGGAAGTATGGCTACACCTTC. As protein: CASRTGGKYGYTF.

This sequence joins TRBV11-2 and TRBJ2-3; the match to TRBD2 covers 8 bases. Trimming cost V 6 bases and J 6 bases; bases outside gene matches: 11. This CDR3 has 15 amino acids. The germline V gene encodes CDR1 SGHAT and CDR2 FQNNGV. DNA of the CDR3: TGTGCCAGCAGTTACTCGGGAGGGTCGGCGGATACGCAGTATTTT. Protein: CASSYSGGSADTQYF.

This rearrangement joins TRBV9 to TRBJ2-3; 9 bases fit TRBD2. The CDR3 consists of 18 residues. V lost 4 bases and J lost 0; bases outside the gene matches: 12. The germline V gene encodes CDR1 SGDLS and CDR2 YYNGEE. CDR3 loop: CASSLNRLAVASTDTQYF. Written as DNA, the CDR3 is TGTGCCAGCAGCCTGAATCGACTAGCGGTAGCTAGCACAGATACGCAGTATTTT.

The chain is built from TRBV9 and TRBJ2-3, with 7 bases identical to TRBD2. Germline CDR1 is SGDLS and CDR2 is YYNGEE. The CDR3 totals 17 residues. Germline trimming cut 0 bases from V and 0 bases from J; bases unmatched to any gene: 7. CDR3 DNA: TGTGCCAGCAGCGTAGGTCCTAGCGGAGTTAGCACAGATACGCAGTATTTT. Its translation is CASSVGPSGVSTDTQYF.

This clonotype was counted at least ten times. This CDR3 reads CASSLSGASRFYEQYF. For the CDR3, the DNA is TGTGCCAGCAGTTTAAGCGGGGCCTCACGCTTCTACGAGCAGTACTTC. The chain recombines TRBV27 with TRBJ2-7; 7 positions agree with TRBD2. The CDR3 covers 16 residues. Germline loops: CDR1 MNHEY, CDR2 SMNVEV (reference sequence). Trimming took 2 bases from V and 3 from J; bases not matched to a gene: 10.